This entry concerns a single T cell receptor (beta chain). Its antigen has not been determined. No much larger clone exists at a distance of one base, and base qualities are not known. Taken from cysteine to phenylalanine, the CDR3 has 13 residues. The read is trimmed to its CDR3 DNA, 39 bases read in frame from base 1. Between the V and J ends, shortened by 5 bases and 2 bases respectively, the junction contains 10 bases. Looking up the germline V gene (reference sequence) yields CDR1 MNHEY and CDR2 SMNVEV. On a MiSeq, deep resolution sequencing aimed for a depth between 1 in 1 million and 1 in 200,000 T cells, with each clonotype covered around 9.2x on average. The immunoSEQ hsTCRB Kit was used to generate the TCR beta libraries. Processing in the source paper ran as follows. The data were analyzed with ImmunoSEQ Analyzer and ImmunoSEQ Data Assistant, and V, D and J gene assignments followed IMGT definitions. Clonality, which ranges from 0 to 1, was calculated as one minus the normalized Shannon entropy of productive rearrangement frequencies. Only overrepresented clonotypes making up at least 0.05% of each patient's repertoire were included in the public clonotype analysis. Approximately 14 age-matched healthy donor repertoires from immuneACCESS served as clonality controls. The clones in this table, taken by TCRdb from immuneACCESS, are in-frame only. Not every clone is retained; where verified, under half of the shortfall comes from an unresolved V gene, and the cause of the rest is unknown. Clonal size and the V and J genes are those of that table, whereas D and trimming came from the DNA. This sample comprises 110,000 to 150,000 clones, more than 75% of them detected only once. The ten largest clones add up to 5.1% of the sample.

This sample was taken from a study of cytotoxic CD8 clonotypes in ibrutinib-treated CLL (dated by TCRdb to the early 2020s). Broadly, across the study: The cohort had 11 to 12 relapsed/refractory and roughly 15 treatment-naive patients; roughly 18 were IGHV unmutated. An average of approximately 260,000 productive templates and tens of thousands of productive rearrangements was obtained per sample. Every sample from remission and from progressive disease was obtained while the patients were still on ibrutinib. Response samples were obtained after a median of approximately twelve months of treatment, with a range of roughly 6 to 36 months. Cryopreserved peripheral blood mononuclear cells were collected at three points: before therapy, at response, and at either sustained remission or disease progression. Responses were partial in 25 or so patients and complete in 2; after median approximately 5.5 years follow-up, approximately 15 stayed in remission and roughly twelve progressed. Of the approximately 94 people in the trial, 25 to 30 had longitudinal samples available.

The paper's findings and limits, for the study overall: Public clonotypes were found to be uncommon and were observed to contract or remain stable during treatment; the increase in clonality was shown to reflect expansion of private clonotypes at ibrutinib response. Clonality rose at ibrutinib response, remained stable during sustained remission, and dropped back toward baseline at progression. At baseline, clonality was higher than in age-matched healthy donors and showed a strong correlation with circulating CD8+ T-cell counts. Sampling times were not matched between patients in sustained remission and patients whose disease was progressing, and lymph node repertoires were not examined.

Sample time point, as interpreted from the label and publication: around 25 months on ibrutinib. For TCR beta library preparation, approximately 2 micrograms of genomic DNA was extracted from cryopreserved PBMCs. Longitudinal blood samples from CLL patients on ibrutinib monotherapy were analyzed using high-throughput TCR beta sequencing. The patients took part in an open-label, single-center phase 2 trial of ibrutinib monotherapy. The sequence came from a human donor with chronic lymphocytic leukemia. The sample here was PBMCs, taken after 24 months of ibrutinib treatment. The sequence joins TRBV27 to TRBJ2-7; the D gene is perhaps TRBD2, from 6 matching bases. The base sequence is TGTGCCAGCAGTGGGGAGGCCCCCTACGAGCAGTACTTC. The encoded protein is CASSGEAPYEQYF.